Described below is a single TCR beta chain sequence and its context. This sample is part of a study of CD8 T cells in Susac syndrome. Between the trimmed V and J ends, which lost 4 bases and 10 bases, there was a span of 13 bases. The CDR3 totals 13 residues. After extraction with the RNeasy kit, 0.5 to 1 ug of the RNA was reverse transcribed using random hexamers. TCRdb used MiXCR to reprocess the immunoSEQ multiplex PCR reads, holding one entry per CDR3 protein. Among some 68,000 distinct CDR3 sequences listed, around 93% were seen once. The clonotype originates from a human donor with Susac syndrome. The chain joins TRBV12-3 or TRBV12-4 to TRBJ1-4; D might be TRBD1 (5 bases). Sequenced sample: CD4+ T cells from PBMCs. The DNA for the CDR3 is TGTGCCAGCAGTTCTCAGCTGGGGGGAAAACTGTTTTTT. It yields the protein CASSSQLGGKLFF.